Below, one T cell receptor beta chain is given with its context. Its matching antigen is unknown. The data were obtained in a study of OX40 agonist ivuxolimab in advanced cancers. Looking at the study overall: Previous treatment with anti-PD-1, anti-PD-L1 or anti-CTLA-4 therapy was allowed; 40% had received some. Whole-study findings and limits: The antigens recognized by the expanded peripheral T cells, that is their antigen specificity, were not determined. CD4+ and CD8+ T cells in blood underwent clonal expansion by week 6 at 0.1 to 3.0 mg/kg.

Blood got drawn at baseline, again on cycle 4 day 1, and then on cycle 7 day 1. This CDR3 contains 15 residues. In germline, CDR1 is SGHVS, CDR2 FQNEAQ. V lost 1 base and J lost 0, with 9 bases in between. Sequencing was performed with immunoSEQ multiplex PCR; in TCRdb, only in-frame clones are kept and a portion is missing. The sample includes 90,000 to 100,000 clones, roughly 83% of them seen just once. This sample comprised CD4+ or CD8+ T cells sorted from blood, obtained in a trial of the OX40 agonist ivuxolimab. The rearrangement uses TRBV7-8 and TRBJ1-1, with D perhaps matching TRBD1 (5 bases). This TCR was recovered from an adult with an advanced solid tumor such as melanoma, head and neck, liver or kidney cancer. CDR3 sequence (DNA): TGTGCCAGCAGCTTAGAAGGGACGGTGAACACTGAAGCTTTCTTT. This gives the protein CASSLEGTVNTEAFF.